The TCR beta chain under discussion was sequenced for a study of early T cells in non-severe SARS-CoV-2 infection. Overall study findings and caveats: VDJdb matches were skewed toward anti-spike CD8 T cell responses.

The CDR3 is 19 amino acids. Germline CDR1 and CDR2: MGHDK and SYGVNS. Trimming took off 1 base at V and 0 bases at J, with 18 bases between the two ends. Individually, cDNA molecules had unique molecular identifiers attached to them. In TCRdb, the 5' RACE reads were re-called with MiXCR into one record per CDR3 protein. The sample consists of some 87,000 distinct CDR3 sequences, 13% of them appearing once. This clonotype was counted at least ten times. No antigen is known for it. This receptor was taken from an adult who was a healthcare worker with PCR-confirmed SARS-CoV-2 infection or an uninfected control (not recorded which). The J gene is TRBJ1-4, the V gene TRBV25-1; perhaps TRBD1 as D (5 bases). Source material: whole blood. The CDR3 protein is CASSEFSGWKRPTNEKLFF. The CDR3 DNA reads TGTGCCAGCAGTGAATTTTCAGGGTGGAAGAGGCCAACTAATGAAAAACTGTTTTTT.